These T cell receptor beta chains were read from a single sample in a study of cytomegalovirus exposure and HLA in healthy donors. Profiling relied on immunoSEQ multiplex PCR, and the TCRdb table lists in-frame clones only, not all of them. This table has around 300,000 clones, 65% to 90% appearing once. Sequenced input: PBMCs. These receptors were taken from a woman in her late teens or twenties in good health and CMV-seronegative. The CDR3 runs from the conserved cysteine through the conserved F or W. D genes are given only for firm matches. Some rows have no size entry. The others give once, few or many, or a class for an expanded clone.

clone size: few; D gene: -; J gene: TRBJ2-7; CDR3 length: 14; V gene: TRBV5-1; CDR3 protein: CASSPAGPTGEQYF; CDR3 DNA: TGCGCCAGCAGCCCAGCGGGCCCCACGGGGGAGCAGTACTTC
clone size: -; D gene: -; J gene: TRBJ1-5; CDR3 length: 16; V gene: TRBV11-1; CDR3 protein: CASSLVAEPLYQPQHF; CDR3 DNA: TGTGCCAGCAGCTTAGTGGCGGAACCTCTTTATCAGCCCCAGCATTTT
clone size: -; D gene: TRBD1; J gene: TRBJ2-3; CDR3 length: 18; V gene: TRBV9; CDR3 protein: CASSRRGTATLGTDTQYF; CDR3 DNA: TGTGCCAGCAGCCGTAGGGGGACAGCTACCCTGGGCACAGATACGCAGTATTTT
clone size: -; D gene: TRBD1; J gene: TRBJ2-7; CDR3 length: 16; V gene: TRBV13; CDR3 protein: CASSARDRVRSYEQYF; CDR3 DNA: TGTGCCAGCAGCGCCCGGGACAGAGTGCGGTCCTACGAGCAGTACTTC
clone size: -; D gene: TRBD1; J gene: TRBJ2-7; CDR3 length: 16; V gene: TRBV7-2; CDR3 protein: CASSQDGTGIWYEQYF; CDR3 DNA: TGTGCCAGCAGCCAGGACGGGACAGGGATCTGGTACGAGCAGTACTTC
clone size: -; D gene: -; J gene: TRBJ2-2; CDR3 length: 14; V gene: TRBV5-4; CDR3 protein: CASSFDSRTGELFF; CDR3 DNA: TGTGCCAGCAGCTTCGATAGTCGGACCGGGGAGCTGTTTTTT
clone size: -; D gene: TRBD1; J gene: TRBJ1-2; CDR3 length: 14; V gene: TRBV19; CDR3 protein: CASNRDRGTYGYTF; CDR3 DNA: TGTGCCAGTAATAGGGACAGGGGGACCTATGGCTACACCTTC
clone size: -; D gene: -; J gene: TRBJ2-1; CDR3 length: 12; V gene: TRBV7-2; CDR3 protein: CASSLLANEQFF; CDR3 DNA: TGTGCCAGCAGCTTACTAGCGAATGAGCAGTTCTTC
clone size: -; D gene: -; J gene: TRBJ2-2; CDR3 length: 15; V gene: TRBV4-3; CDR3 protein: CASSRDTMNTGELFF; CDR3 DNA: TGCGCCAGCAGCCGAGACACAATGAACACCGGGGAGCTGTTTTTT
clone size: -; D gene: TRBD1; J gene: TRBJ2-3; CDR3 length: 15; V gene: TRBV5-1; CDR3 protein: CASSSGQGGEDTQYF; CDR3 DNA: TGCGCCAGCAGCTCTGGACAGGGAGGAGAAGATACGCAGTATTTT